This T cell receptor (beta chain) was retrieved from a study of blood T cell repertoires in COVID-19. TCRdb keeps only in-frame clones here, not all; method: immunoSEQ multiplex PCR. The top ten clones hold nearly 2% of a sample with 200,000 to 300,000 clones, 70% to 90% of them seen once. V was shortened by 8 bases and J by 0 bases, with 11 bases between the two germline ends. CDR1 MNHNY and CDR2 SVGAGI come from the germline V gene (reference sequence). The CDR3 extends over 13 amino acids. The TCR was taken from a man aged 30-40 years with active or convalescent COVID-19. The V call is TRBV6-6, the J call TRBJ2-7, with D perhaps TRBD2 (6 bases). The sample taken for sequencing was peripheral blood. CDR3 sequence (DNA): TGTGCCAGCCTGGGCGGGATCTCCTACGAGCAGTACTTC. Translating gives CASLGGISYEQYF.